The subject of this entry is one T cell receptor beta chain. The antigen is not known. The sample belongs to a study of T cells in Graves' hyperthyroidism and ophthalmopathy. General observations from the study: Model predictions of ophthalmopathy came a median about 6.3 months before onset.

Graves' hyperthyroidism without ophthalmopathy progression within 18 months was termed stable. The diagnoses drew upon clinical symptoms, serum thyroxine and TRAb, thyroid ultrasound and orbital computed tomography. Amplification of TCR beta CDR3 regions was performed using RNA transcripts as template. First-round RT-PCR of the TCR CDR3 relied on the HTBI primer set. Via MiXCR, TCRdb re-called the multiplex PCR reads, giving one row per CDR3 protein. This table has approximately 400,000 distinct CDR3 sequences, about 15% appearing once. Sequencing was carried out using blood. This receptor was obtained from a young woman with Graves' hyperthyroidism.

This CDR3 reads CASSPQGGLAGGETQYF. As DNA, the CDR3 is TGTGCCAGCAGCCCCCAGGGGGGACTAGCGGGGGGAGAGACCCAGTACTTC. This chain joins TRBV28 and TRBJ2-5, with 15 bases lining up with TRBD2. This CDR3 spans 17 amino acids. Germline assignment: CDR1 MDHEN and CDR2 SYDVKM. Germline trimming cut 6 bases from V and 4 bases from J; bases unmatched to any gene: 9.